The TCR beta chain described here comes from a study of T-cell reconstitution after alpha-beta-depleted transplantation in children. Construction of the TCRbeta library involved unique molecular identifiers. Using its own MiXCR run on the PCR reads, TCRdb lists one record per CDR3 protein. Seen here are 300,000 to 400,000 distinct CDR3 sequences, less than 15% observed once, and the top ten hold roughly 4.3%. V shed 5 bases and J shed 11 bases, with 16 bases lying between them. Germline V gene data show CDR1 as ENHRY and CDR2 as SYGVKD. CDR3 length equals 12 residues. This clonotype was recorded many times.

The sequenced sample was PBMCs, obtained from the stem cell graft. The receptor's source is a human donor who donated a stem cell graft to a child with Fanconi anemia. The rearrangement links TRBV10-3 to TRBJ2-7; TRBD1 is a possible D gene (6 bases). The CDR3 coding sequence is TGTGCCATCAGTTCCGGGCAGGGGAAAAAGTACTTC. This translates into CAISSGQGKKYF.